This TCR beta chain derives from a study of blood T cell repertoires in COVID-19. At the level of the study: Sources were T cells, B-cell-depleted T cells, or PBMCs; the material itself was cDNA or gDNA.

Adults between roughly 18 and 95 years of age took part from 24 US areas. The germline V and J ends were trimmed by 0 bases and 0 bases, with 7 bases remaining between them. The germline V gene has CDR1 SGHTS and CDR2 YDEGEE. The CDR3 totals 14 residues. In the authors' workflow: Reference gene primer amplification gave estimated nucleated cell counts. The data were produced by immunoSEQ multiplex PCR, yet TCRdb's version contains in-frame clones alone and is incomplete. For V, J and clone size, that table is used; D and trimming come from the DNA. The sample carries a few hundred thousand clones, around 86% recorded once.

V and J are TRBV5-8 and TRBJ2-7; D is undetermined. This receptor was obtained from a middle-aged man who had recovered from COVID-19. Input material: PBMCs or T cells enriched from blood (not recorded which). In nucleotides, the CDR3 is TGTGCCAGCAGCTTGGTCCCGGGCTCCTACGAGCAGTACTTC. Amino acid sequence: CASSLVPGSYEQYF.